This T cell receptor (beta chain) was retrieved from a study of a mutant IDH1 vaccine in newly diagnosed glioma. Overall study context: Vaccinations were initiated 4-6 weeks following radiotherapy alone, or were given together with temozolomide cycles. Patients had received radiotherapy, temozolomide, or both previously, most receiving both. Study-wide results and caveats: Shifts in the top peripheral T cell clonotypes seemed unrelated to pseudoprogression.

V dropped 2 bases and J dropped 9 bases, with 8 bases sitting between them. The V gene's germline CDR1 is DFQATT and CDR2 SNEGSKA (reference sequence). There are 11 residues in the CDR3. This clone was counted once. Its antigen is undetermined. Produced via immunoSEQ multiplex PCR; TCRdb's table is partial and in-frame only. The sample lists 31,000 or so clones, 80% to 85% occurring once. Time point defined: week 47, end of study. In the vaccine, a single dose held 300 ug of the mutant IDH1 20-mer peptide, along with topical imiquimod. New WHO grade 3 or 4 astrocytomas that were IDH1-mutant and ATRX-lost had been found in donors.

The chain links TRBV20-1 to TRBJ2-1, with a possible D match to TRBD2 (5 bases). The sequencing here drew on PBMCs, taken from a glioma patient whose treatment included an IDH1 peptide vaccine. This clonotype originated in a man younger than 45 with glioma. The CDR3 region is CSARRGIEQFF. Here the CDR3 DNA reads TGCAGTGCTAGAAGAGGGATTGAGCAGTTCTTC.